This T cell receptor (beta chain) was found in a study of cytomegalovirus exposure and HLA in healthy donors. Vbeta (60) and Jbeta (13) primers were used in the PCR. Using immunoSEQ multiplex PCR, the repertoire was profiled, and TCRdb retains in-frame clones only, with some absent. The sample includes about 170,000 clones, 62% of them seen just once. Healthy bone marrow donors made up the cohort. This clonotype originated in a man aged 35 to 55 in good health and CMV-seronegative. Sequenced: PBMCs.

CDR3 amino acids: CASSSIAGTEQFF. CDR3 in DNA: TGTGCCAGCAGTTCCATAGCGGGGACAGAGCAGTTCTTC. The chain uses TRBV27 and TRBJ2-1; 8 nucleotides line up with TRBD2. This CDR3 contains 13 residues. From germline, CDR1 is MNHEY and CDR2 SMNVEV (reference sequence). V lost 4 bases and J lost 10; bases outside the gene matches: 6.